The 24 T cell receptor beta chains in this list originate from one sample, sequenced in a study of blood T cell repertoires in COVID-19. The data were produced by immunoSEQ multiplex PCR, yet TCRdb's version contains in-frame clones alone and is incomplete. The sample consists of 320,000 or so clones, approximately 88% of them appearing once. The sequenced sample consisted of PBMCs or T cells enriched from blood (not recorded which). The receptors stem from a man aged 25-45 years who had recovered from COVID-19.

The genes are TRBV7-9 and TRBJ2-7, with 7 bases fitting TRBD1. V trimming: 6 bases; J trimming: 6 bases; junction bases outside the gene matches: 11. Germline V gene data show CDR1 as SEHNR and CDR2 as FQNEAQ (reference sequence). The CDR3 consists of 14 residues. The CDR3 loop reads CASSTYSGQTEQYF. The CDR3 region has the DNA TGTGCCAGCAGTACATACTCGGGACAGACCGAGCAGTACTTC.

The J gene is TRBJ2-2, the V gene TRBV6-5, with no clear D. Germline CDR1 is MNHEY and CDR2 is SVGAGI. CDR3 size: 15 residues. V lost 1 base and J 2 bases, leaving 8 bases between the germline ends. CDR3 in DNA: TGTGCCAGCAGTTACTATACTAAAAACACCGGGGAGCTGTTTTTT. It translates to CASSYYTKNTGELFF.

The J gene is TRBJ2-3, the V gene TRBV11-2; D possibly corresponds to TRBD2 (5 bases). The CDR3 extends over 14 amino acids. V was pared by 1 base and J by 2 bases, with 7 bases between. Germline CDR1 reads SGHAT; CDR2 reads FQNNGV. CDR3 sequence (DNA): TGTGCCAGCAGCTTAGCTAGCAACACAGATACGCAGTATTTT. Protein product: CASSLASNTDTQYF.

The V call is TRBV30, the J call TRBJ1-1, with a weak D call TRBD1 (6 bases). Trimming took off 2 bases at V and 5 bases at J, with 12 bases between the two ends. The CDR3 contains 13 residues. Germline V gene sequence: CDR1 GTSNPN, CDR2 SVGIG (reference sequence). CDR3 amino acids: CAWSLDSKTEAFF. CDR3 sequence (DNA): TGTGCCTGGAGTTTGGACAGCAAGACTGAAGCTTTCTTT.

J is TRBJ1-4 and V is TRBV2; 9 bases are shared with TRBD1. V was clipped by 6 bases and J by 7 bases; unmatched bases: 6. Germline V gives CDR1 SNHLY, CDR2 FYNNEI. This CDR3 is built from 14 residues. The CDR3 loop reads CASRGQGGGEKLFF. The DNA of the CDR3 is TGTGCCAGCAGGGGACAGGGTGGCGGTGAAAAACTGTTTTTT.

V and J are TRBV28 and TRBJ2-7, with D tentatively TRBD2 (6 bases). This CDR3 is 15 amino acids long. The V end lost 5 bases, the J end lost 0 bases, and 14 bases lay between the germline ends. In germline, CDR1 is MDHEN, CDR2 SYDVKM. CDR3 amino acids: CASSKGDWSSYEQYF. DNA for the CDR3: TGTGCCAGCAGTAAAGGGGACTGGAGCTCCTACGAGCAGTACTTC.

CDR3 bases: TGTGCCATCAGTCGGGACAGCTTCACTTCTGGAAACACCATATATTTT. Its protein is CAISRDSFTSGNTIYF. The chain carries TRBV10-3 and TRBJ1-3, with 7 bases matching TRBD1. The CDR3 runs to 16 residues. From germline, CDR1 is ENHRY and CDR2 SYGVKD. After removal of 5 bases from V and 1 base from J, the junction contained 8 bases not matched to a gene.

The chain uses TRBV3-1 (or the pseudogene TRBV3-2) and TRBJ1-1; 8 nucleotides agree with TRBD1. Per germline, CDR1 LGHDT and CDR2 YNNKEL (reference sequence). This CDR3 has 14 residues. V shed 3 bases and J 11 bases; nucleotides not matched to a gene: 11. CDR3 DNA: TGTGCCAGCAGCCAGGAGCGGACAGGGCGGTGGGCTTTCTTT. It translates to CASSQERTGRWAFF.

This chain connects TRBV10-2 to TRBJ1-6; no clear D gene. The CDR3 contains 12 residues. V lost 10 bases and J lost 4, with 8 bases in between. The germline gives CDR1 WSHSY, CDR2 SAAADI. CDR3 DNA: TGCGCCACGCAGGTGTATAATTCACCCCTCCACTTT. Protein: CATQVYNSPLHF.

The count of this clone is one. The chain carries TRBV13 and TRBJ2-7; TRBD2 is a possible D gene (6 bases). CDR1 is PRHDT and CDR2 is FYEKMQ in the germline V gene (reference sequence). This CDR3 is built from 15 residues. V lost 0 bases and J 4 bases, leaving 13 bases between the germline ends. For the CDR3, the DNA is TGTGCCAGCAGCTTAGGTCCGGGGGATGGGTACGAGCAGTACTTC. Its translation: CASSLGPGDGYEQYF.

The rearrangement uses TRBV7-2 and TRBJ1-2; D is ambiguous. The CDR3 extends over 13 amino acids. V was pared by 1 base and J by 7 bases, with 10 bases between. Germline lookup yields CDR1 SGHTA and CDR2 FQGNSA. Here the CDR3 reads CASSLGNAGGYTF. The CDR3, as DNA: TGTGCCAGCAGCTTAGGAAACGCAGGTGGCTACACCTTC.

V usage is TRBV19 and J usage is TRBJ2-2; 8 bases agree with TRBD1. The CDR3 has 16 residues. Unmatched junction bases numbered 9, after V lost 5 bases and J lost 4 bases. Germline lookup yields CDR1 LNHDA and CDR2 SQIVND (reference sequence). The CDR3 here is CASSDPGQGLTGELFF. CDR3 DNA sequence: TGTGCCAGTAGTGACCCCGGACAGGGCCTCACCGGGGAGCTGTTTTTT.

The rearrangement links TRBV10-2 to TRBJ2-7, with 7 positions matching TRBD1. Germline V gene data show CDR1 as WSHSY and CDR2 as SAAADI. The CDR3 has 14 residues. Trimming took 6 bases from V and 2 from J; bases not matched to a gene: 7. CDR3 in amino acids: CASSWTGPTYEQYF. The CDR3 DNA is TGCGCCAGCAGCTGGACAGGCCCAACCTACGAGCAGTACTTC.

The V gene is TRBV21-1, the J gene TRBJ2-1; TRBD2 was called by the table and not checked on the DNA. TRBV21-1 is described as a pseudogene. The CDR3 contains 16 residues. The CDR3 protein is CASSNKGSGGPNEQFF. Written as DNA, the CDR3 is TGTGCCAGCAGCAATAAGGGGAGCGGGGGTCCTAATGAGCAGTTCTTC.

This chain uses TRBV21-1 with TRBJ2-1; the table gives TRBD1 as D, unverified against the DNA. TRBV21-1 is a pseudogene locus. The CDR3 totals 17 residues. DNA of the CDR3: TGTGCCAGCAGCAGACCGGCAGGGGGCTTCTCCTACAATGAGCAGTTCTTC. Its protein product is CASSRPAGGFSYNEQFF.

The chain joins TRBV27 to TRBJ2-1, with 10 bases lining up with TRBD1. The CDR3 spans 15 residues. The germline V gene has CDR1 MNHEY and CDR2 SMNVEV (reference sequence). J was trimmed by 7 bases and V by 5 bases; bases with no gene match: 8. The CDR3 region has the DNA TGTGCCAGCAGTATCCGGGACAGGGGATGGAATGAGCAGTTCTTC. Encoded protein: CASSIRDRGWNEQFF.

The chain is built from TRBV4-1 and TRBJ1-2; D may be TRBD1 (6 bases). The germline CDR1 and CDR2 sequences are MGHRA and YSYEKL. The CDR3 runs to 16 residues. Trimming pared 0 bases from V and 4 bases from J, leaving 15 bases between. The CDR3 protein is CASSQDLGAVPYGYTF. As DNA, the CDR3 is TGCGCCAGCAGCCAAGATTTGGGGGCGGTTCCCTATGGCTACACCTTC.

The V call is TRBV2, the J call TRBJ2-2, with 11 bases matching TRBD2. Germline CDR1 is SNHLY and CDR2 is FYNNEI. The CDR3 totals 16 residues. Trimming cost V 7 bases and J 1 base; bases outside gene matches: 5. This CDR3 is CASNPTSGGNTGELFF. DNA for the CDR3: TGTGCCAGCAACCCTACTAGCGGGGGGAACACCGGGGAGCTGTTTTTT.

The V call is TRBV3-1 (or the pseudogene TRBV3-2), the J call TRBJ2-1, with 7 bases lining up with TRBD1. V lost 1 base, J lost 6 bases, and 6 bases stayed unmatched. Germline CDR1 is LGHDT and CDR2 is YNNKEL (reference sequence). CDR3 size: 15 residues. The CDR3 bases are TGTGCCAGCAGCCAAGTTGCTGACAGGGTCAATGAGCAGTTCTTC. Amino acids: CASSQVADRVNEQFF.

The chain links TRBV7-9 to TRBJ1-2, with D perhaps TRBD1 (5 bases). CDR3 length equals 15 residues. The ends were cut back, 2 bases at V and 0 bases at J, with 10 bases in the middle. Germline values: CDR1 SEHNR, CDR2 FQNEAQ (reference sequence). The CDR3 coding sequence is TGTGCCAGCAGCTTACTAACAGGCGCTAACTATGGCTACACCTTC. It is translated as CASSLLTGANYGYTF.

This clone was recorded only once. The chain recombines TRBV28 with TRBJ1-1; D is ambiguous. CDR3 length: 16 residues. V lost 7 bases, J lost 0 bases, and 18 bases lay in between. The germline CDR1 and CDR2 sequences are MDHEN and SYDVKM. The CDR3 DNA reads TGTGCCAGCACTCAGTGGGTACAGCCTCTGAACACTGAAGCTTTCTTT. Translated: CASTQWVQPLNTEAFF.

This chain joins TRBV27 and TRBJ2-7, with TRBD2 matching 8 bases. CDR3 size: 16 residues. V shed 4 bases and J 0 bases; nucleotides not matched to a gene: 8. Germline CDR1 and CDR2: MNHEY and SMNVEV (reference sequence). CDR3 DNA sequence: TGTGCCAGCAGTTCATCAGCGGGGGAGAGCTCCTACGAGCAGTACTTC. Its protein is CASSSSAGESSYEQYF.

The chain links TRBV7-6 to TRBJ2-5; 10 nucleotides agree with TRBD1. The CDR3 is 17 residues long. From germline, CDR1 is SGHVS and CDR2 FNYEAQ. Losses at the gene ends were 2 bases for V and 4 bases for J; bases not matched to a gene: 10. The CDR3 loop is CASSLFVWDRGGETQYF. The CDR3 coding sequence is TGTGCCAGCAGCTTATTTGTATGGGACAGGGGTGGAGAGACCCAGTACTTC.

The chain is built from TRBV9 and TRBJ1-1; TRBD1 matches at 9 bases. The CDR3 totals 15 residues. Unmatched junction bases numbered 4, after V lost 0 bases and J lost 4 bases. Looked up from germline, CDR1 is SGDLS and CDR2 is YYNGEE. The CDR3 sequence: CASSVVGTGLTEAFF. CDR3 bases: TGTGCCAGCAGCGTAGTCGGGACAGGGCTCACTGAAGCTTTCTTT.